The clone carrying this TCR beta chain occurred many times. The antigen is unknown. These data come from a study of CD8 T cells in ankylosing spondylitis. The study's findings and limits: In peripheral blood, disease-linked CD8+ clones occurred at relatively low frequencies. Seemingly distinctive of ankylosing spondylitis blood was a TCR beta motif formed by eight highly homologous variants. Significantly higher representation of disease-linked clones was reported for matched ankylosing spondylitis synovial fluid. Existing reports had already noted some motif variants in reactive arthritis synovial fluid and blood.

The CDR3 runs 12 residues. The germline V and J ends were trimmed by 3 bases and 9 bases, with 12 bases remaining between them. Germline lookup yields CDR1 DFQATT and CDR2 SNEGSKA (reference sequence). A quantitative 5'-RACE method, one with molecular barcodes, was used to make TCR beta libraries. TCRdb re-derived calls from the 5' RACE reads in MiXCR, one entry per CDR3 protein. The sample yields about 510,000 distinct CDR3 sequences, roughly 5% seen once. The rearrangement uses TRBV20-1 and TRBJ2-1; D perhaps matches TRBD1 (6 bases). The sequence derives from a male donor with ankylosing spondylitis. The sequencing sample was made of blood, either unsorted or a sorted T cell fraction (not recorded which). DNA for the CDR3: TGCAGTGCTAGTTCAGGGGACGGTGAGCAGTTCTTC. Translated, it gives CSASSGDGEQFF.